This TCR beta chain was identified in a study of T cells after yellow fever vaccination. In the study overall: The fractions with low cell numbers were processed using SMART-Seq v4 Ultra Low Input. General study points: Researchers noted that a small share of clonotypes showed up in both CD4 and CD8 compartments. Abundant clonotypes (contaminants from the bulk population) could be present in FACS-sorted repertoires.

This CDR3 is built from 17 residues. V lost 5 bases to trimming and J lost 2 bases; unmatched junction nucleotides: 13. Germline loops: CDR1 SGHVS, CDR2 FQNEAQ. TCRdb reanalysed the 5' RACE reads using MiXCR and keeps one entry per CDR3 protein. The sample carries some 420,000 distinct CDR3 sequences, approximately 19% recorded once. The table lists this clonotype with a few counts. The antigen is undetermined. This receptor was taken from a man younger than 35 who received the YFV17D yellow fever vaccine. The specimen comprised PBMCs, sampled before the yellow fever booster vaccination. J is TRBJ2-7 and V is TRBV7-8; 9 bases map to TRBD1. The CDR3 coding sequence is TGTGCCAGCAGCGACACCGGGACAGGGCCAGACGCCTACGAGCAGTACTTC. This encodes CASSDTGTGPDAYEQYF.